This record looks at one T cell receptor (beta chain) sequence and its context. The antigen remains unidentified. These data belong to a study of T cell responses to AZD1222 COVID-19 vaccine. Study findings and constraints: The donor group comprised mostly white British people and more females; the analysis possibly underestimated clonal diversity. The repertoires were collected only after the peak T cell response. Targeting of unmutated variant regions was reportedly seen in nearly half of spike-specific TCRs.

Clones were sequenced by immunoSEQ multiplex PCR, and TCRdb holds only the in-frame ones, with some missing. The data contain about 110,000 clones, 75% to 90% of them singletons. Germline V CDR1 and CDR2: MDHEN, SYDVKM. The length of the CDR3 is 16 residues. The V and J ends lost 0 bases and 4 bases, in that order; junction bases with no gene match: 3. The specimen was peripheral blood, collected on day 0 of AZD1222 vaccination. The V and J genes are TRBV28 and TRBJ2-1, with 10 bases lining up with TRBD1. The sequence was obtained from an adult in good health. The chain's CDR3 is CASSLWTGGAYNEQFF. CDR3 coding DNA: TGTGCCAGCAGTTTATGGACAGGGGGCGCGTACAATGAGCAGTTCTTC. The variable domain in full, completed from reference TRBV28 and TRBJ2-1, reads DVKVTQSSRYLVKRTGEKVFLECVQDMDHENMFWYRQDPGLGLRLIYFSYDVKMKEKGDIPEGYSVSREKKERFSLILESASTNQTSMYLCASSLWTGGAYNEQFFGPGTRLTVL.